Described below is a single T cell receptor (beta chain) sequence and its context. No antigen is known for it. This sample is drawn from a study of OX40 agonist ivuxolimab in advanced cancers. Study-wide results and limits: At 0.1 to 3.0 mg/kg, clonal expansion of CD4+ and CD8+ blood T cells had occurred by week 6.

Trimming pared 4 bases from V and 0 bases from J, leaving 16 bases between. The length of the CDR3 is 17 residues. The germline CDR1 and CDR2 sequences are MGHRA and YSYEKL. Repertoires were generated with immunoSEQ multiplex PCR, while TCRdb's copy carries only in-frame clones and drops some. The data contain roughly 68,000 clones, approximately 90% of them singletons. The sequences come from CD4+ or CD8+ T cells sorted from blood, collected in a trial of the OX40 agonist ivuxolimab. The TCR sequence derives from an adult with an advanced solid tumor such as melanoma, head and neck, liver or kidney cancer. The chain couples TRBV4-1 to TRBJ1-3, with a weak D call TRBD1 (5 bases). The CDR3 reads CASSLDRDGPSGNTIYF. The CDR3 DNA follows: TGCGCCAGCAGCCTTGATCGGGACGGTCCCTCTGGAAACACCATATATTTT.